One sample yielded the 26 T cell receptor beta chains listed below, sequenced in a study of blood T cell repertoires in COVID-19. The repertoire was sequenced with immunoSEQ multiplex PCR; TCRdb's copy has only in-frame clones and lacks some. This table has over 8,500 clones, almost 85% appearing once. The sequenced sample consisted of peripheral blood. Receptor source: a middle-aged man with active COVID-19.

The chain combines TRBV27 with TRBJ2-7; 7 positions agree with TRBD2. Germline V gene sequence: CDR1 MNHEY, CDR2 SMNVEV (reference sequence). The CDR3 sequence is 19 residues long. The junction had 18 bases not matched to a gene; V was cut back by 0 bases and J by 4 bases. The CDR3 here is CASSLSSPPGREYRYEQYF. CDR3 DNA sequence: TGTGCCAGCAGTTTATCGTCCCCCCCCGGGCGGGAGTACCGGTACGAGCAGTACTTC.

The chain carries TRBV5-6 and TRBJ1-2; no clear D gene. This CDR3 is built from 13 residues. Germline V lookup: CDR1 SGHDT, CDR2 YYEEEE. V was clipped by 3 bases and J by 2 bases, with 8 bases between them. This CDR3 is CASSSGSNYGYTF. As DNA, the CDR3 is TGTGCCAGCAGCTCGGGATCCAACTATGGCTACACCTTC.

The gene calls are TRBV4-1 and TRBJ1-2; TRBD1 matches 10 bases. CDR3 length: 14 residues. Germline V gene sequence: CDR1 MGHRA, CDR2 YSYEKL. Trimming took 4 bases from V and 5 from J; bases not matched to a gene: 4. CDR3 sequence (DNA): TGCGCCAGCAGCCCCGACAGGGGGCAATATGGCTACACCTTC. Its translation is CASSPDRGQYGYTF.

This chain joins TRBV4-2 and TRBJ1-6; the match to TRBD1 covers 11 bases. With V trimmed by 4 bases and J by 9 bases, 20 bases remained unmatched. Germline assignment: CDR1 LGHNA and CDR2 YNFKEQ. The CDR3 loop spans 20 amino acids. In DNA, the CDR3 is TGTGCCAGCAGCCCTGGGACAGGGGGAACACTTAGCCCGGCGATTTCACCCCTCCACTTT. Protein: CASSPGTGGTLSPAISPLHF.

V and J are TRBV9 and TRBJ2-5; tentatively, D is TRBD2 (6 bases). V was trimmed by 0 bases and J by 5 bases, leaving 14 bases between them. Per germline, CDR1 SGDLS and CDR2 YYNGEE. This CDR3 has 15 amino acids. The CDR3 nucleotides read TGTGCCAGCAGCGTAGGACGGGAGTCCAGGGAGACCCAGTACTTC. This gives the protein CASSVGRESRETQYF.

This clone was found a few times. The chain carries TRBV10-3 and TRBJ1-1; the D gene is possibly TRBD1 (5 bases). This CDR3 has 14 residues. Germline CDR1 is ENHRY and CDR2 is SYGVKD. Trimming left V 4 bases short and J 6 bases short, with 15 bases between. The DNA of the CDR3 is TGTGCCATCAGTGGGGAAGGGGTGGTCGCTGAAGCTTTCTTT. The encoded protein is CAISGEGVVAEAFF.

V is TRBV12-2 and J is TRBJ2-7; the table's D call, TRBD2, was not checked against the DNA. TRBV12-2 represents a pseudogene. This CDR3 spans 18 amino acids. The CDR3 nucleotides are TGTGCAAGTCGCTTAGGGGGACCCCAGGGAGGTAGCTCCTACGAGCAGTACTTC. Amino acids: CASRLGGPQGGSSYEQYF.

The chain uses TRBV7-6 and TRBJ2-2; 9 nucleotides match TRBD2. The CDR3 covers 16 residues. Germline assignment: CDR1 SGHVS and CDR2 FNYEAQ. V lost 1 base to trimming and J lost 2 bases; unmatched junction nucleotides: 2. The CDR3 nucleotides read TGTGCCAGCAGCTTAGAACTAGCGGGCAACACCGGGGAGCTGTTTTTT. Encoded protein: CASSLELAGNTGELFF.

The chain has TRBV28 and TRBJ1-5; 7 bases map to TRBD1. This CDR3 comprises 16 residues. The trim removed 6 bases at V and 5 bases at J, leaving 13 bases unmatched. Germline values: CDR1 MDHEN, CDR2 SYDVKM. CDR3 sequence reads: CASSTHWTGLDQPQHF. The CDR3 nucleotides read TGTGCCAGCAGCACTCACTGGACAGGCCTGGATCAGCCCCAGCATTTT.

The chain joins TRBV25-1 to TRBJ1-3; D call uncertain. Germline assignment: CDR1 MGHDK and CDR2 SYGVNS. V was clipped by 4 bases and J by 4 bases, with 11 bases between them. The CDR3 is made up of 14 amino acids. CDR3: CASSVEETGNTIYF. The CDR3 DNA follows: TGTGCCAGCAGTGTAGAGGAGACGGGAAACACCATATATTTT. Supplemented by reference TRBV25-1 and TRBJ1-3, the full variable domain reads EADIYQTPRYLVIGTGKKITLECSQTMGHDKMYWYQQDPGMELHLIHYSYGVNSTEKGDLSSESTVSRIRTEHFPLTLESARPSHTSQYLCASSVEETGNTIYFGEGSWLTVV.

The chain recombines TRBV24-1 with TRBJ2-2, with a tentative D call TRBD1 (7 bases). The V gene's germline CDR1 is KGHDR and CDR2 SFDVKD. The CDR3 runs to 14 residues. Trimming cost V 4 bases and J 13 bases, with 18 bases left between them. CDR3 sequence: CATSDGSGGGRLFF. The CDR3 DNA is TGTGCCACCAGTGACGGATCAGGGGGAGGACGGCTGTTTTTT.

This clone is labeled medium-sized. This rearrangement joins TRBV11-2 to TRBJ2-1; D is undetermined. V was clipped by 2 bases and J by 6 bases, with 11 bases between them. Per the germline V gene, CDR1 is SGHAT and CDR2 is FQNNGV. This CDR3 contains 14 residues. In DNA form, the CDR3 reads TGTGCCAGCAGCTTATTTCTATATGGCAATGAGCAGTTCTTC. Amino acids: CASSLFLYGNEQFF.

The chain carries TRBV6-5 and TRBJ2-1; 7 bases are a match to TRBD2. V gave up 9 bases and J gave up 5 bases; unmatched junction bases: 7. The CDR3 runs to 13 residues. Germline CDR1 reads MNHEY; CDR2 reads SVGAGI. The CDR3 DNA sequence: TGTGCCAGTCACACGGGACTAAACAATGAGCAGTTCTTC. This encodes CASHTGLNNEQFF.

The J gene is TRBJ2-1, the V gene TRBV27; 10 bases map to TRBD2. Germline lookup yields CDR1 MNHEY and CDR2 SMNVEV (reference sequence). The length of the CDR3 is 15 residues. V shed 2 bases, J shed 5 bases, and the junction held 3 bases outside the gene matches. The CDR3, as DNA: TGTGCCAGCAGTTTAATCCTAGCGGGAGACAATGAGCAGTTCTTC. Residues: CASSLILAGDNEQFF.

The chain uses TRBV5-4 and TRBJ2-3, with unresolved D. CDR1 and CDR2 from the germline V gene are SGHNT and YYREEE (reference sequence). The length of the CDR3 is 15 residues. V was clipped by 3 bases and J by 0 bases, with 11 bases between them. This CDR3 reads CASSSVFSSTDTQYF. CDR3 nucleotides: TGTGCCAGCAGCTCGGTTTTCTCTAGCACAGATACGCAGTATTTT.

The chain recombines TRBV25-1 with TRBJ2-2; the D gene is possibly TRBD1 (5 bases). From germline, CDR1 is MGHDK and CDR2 SYGVNS. V was clipped by 1 base and J by 3 bases, with 6 bases between them. This CDR3 region has 14 residues. The CDR3 DNA reads as TGTGCCAGCAGTGAATCCAGGGACACCGGGGAGCTGTTTTTT. Translating gives CASSESRDTGELFF.

The chain joins TRBV18 to TRBJ2-5; 7 nucleotides agree with TRBD1. The CDR3 runs to 14 residues. Germline V gives CDR1 KGHSH, CDR2 LQKENI. J was trimmed by 3 bases and V by 3 bases; bases with no gene match: 4. The CDR3 region is CASSPLDREETQYF. The CDR3 DNA follows: TGTGCCAGCTCACCTCTCGACAGGGAAGAGACCCAGTACTTC. Full variable domain (remainder filled in from reference TRBV18 and TRBJ2-5): NAGVMQNPRHLVRRRGQEARLRCSPMKGHSHVYWYRQLPEEGLKFMVYLQKENIIDESGMPKERFSAEFPKEGPSILRIQQVVRGDSAAYFCASSPLDREETQYFGPGTRLLVL.

The genes are TRBV28 and TRBJ1-4; D ambiguous. The CDR3 consists of 13 residues. CDR1 and CDR2 (germline): MDHEN, SYDVKM. V was cut by 5 bases and J by 14 bases, with 18 bases left in between. CDR3 in amino acids: CASSTFREARLFF. The DNA of the CDR3 is TGTGCCAGCAGTACCTTTAGGGAGGCGCGGCTGTTTTTT. Full variable domain (missing parts from reference TRBV28 and TRBJ1-4): DVKVTQSSRYLVKRTGEKVFLECVQDMDHENMFWYRQDPGLGLRLIYFSYDVKMKEKGDIPEGYSVSREKKERFSLILESASTNQTSMYLCASSTFREARLFFGSGTQLSVL.

V is TRBV12-5 and J is TRBJ2-7; TRBD2 agrees at 7 bases. The trim removed 6 bases at V and 2 bases at J, leaving 4 bases unmatched. The CDR3 contains 13 residues. CDR1 and CDR2 (germline): LGHNT, FRNRAP. The CDR3 DNA follows: TGTGCTAGTGGGCCCGGGACTACCTACGAGCAGTACTTC. This translates into CASGPGTTYEQYF.

The chain employs TRBV10-2 and TRBJ2-7; D is ambiguous. Deletions cut 6 bases from V and 5 bases from J, with 8 bases between. This CDR3 comprises 11 residues. Germline CDR1 reads WSHSY; CDR2 reads SAAADI. DNA of the CDR3: TGCGCCAGCAGCATAGCCAACGAGCAGTACTTC. This codes for CASSIANEQYF.

The chain combines TRBV9 with TRBJ2-7; TRBD2 matches at 7 bases. The CDR3 is 15 amino acids. Germline V gene sequence: CDR1 SGDLS, CDR2 YYNGEE. The J segment lost 2 bases and the V segment lost 0 bases, leaving 5 bases of the junction unmatched. CDR3 sequence reads: CASSVGGGFAYEQYF. Written as DNA, the CDR3 is TGTGCCAGCAGCGTAGGGGGGGGATTCGCCTACGAGCAGTACTTC.

J is TRBJ2-2 and V is TRBV29-1; 9 nucleotides agree with TRBD2. Trimming at V came to 4 bases and at J to 4 bases, leaving 4 bases not matched to a gene. The CDR3 consists of 14 residues. From germline, CDR1 is SQVTM and CDR2 ANQGSEA. The CDR3 protein is CSVAGTSFTGELFF. The CDR3 nucleotides are TGCAGCGTTGCTGGGACTAGCTTCACCGGGGAGCTGTTTTTT.

V is TRBV27 and J is TRBJ2-1; 13 bases align to TRBD2. Germline CDR1 reads MNHEY; CDR2 reads SMNVEV (reference sequence). The junction had 2 bases not matched to a gene; V was cut back by 2 bases and J by 4 bases. This CDR3 has 16 residues. The CDR3 sequence is CASSLGTSGKYNEQFF. The CDR3 DNA reads TGTGCCAGCAGTTTAGGGACTAGCGGGAAATACAATGAGCAGTTCTTC.

A single count supports this clone. This rearrangement joins TRBV27 to TRBJ2-7; D perhaps matches TRBD2 (6 bases). The germline V gene encodes CDR1 MNHEY and CDR2 SMNVEV (reference sequence). Trimming shortened V by 3 bases and J by 0 bases, and 12 bases separated the two germline ends. The CDR3 spans 15 residues. In nucleotides, the CDR3 is TGTGCCAGCAGTTTGAGCGGGTTCAACTCCTACGAGCAGTACTTC. This sequence encodes CASSLSGFNSYEQYF.

In its sample, this clone was seen once. J is TRBJ2-5 and V is TRBV7-9; 11 bases fit TRBD2. Germline V lookup: CDR1 SEHNR, CDR2 FQNEAQ (reference sequence). Trimming cost V 5 bases and J 2 bases; bases outside gene matches: 13. The CDR3 extends over 18 amino acids. CDR3 bases: TGTGCCAGCAGCCATTATAGGGGACTAGCGGAGGCACAAGAGACCCAGTACTTC. It encodes CASSHYRGLAEAQETQYF.

This clone has more than one count but fewer than ten. V and J are TRBV5-1 and TRBJ2-7; 13 bases agree with TRBD2. Trimming removed 5 bases from V and 4 bases from J; junction bases left unmatched: 9. The germline V gene has CDR1 SGHRS and CDR2 YFSETQ. CDR3 length: 16 residues. This chain's CDR3 is CASRPHGGLAGYEQYF. The CDR3, as DNA: TGCGCCAGCAGACCCCATGGGGGACTAGCGGGATACGAGCAGTACTTC.